The TCR beta chain under discussion was sequenced for a study of metastatic and nonmetastatic thyroid tumors. Study details: Repertoire comparison spanned blood and tumor or nodule tissue of malignant and benign thyroid patients.

CDR1 MNHEY and CDR2 SMNVEV come from the germline V gene (reference sequence). The CDR3 loop spans 16 amino acids. V lost 6 bases and J lost 9; bases outside the gene matches: 15. This clone was detected a few times. None of the patients had undergone any treatment ahead of thyroid surgery. TCRdb reassembled clones from the PCR reads with MiXCR. This table holds 25,000 to 30,000 clones, around 14% found once. This receptor was obtained from a female donor with papillary thyroid cancer or a benign thyroid nodule (not recorded which). Some clones in this sample may be carry-over from other donors' samples. Source material: blood. V gene TRBV27 combines with J gene TRBJ1-3; 9 bases map to TRBD1. The CDR3 sequence is CASRLTGTGTSVTIYF. Written as DNA, the CDR3 is TGTGCCAGCAGACTAACCGGGACAGGGACCTCCGTCACCATATATTTT.